This TCR beta chain came from a study of CD8 T cells in Susac syndrome. The ends lost 3 bases at V and 2 bases at J; junction bases unmatched: 6. CDR1 SGHRS and CDR2 YFSETQ come from the germline V gene. CDR3 length: 15 amino acids. Patients having Susac syndrome satisfied recently defined diagnostic criteria for definite or probable disease. An input of roughly 0.45 to 1 ug of RNA was subjected to reverse transcription using random hexamers. The CDR3 of TCR beta was amplified by immunoSEQ multiplex PCR across 54 Vbeta and 13 Jbeta. In TCRdb, the immunoSEQ multiplex PCR reads were re-called with MiXCR into one record per CDR3 protein. There are hundreds of thousands of distinct CDR3 sequences in the sample; around 93% occur only once, and roughly 0.14% lies in the top ten.

The sequenced sample was CD4+ T cells from PBMCs. The rearrangement uses TRBV5-1 and TRBJ2-7; 9 nucleotides line up with TRBD1. The TCR was taken from a human donor with Susac syndrome. The CDR3 sequence: CASSSTGTGPYEQYF. The CDR3 region has the DNA TGCGCCAGCAGCTCCACGGGGACAGGGCCCTACGAGCAGTACTTC. The whole variable domain, filled in from reference TRBV5-1 and TRBJ2-7, reads KAGVTQTPRYLIKTRGQQVTLSCSPISGHRSVSWYQQTPGQGLQFLFEYFSETQRNKGNFPGRFSGRQFSNSRSEMNVSTLELGDSALYLCASSSTGTGPYEQYFGPGTRLTVT.